These 15 T cell receptor beta chains were sequenced from one sample in a study of CD8+CD57+ T cells in acquired aplastic anemia. The patients chosen for sequencing had shown expansion of CD8+CD57+ cells (detected by flow cytometry). Genomic DNA, serving as template, underwent TCR beta VDJ and CDR3 profiling. TCRdb passed the reads through MiXCR, listing each CDR3 protein once. Of about 240,000 distinct CDR3 sequences in the sample, around half were seen once. The specimen was sorted CD4+, CD8+, or CD8+CD57+ T cells (not recorded which) from PBMCs. These receptors all stem from a human donor with aplastic anemia.

Concerning this clonotype: This may be a read error, as it is one base from a much larger clone. The rearrangement joins TRBV6-5 to TRBJ2-7, with 10 bases lining up with TRBD1. The length of the CDR3 is 15 residues. Germline V gives CDR1 MNHEY, CDR2 SVGAGI. The CDR3 DNA reads as TGTGCCAGCAGTACCCGGGACAGGGGATCCTACGAGCAGCACTTC. Protein product: CASSTRDRGSYEQHF.

The genes are TRBV7-9 and TRBJ2-7; possibly TRBD2 for D (6 bases). CDR3 size: 13 residues. Germline CDR1 reads SEHNR; CDR2 reads FQNEAQ (reference sequence). The ends were cut back, 5 bases at V and 3 bases at J, with 11 bases in the middle. The CDR3 DNA follows: TGTGCCAGCAGCCGGGAGCCTCACTACGAGCAGTACTTC. Amino acid sequence: CASSREPHYEQYF.

This clonotype has a count of ten or more. The CDR3 is CASSYLADSYEQYF. CDR3 DNA sequence: TGTGCCAGCAGCTATTTAGCGGATTCCTACGAGCAGTACTTC. V gene TRBV5-6 combines with J gene TRBJ2-7; maybe TRBD2 (6 bases). The V end lost 3 bases, the J end lost 1 base, and 11 bases lay between the germline ends. Germline-derived CDR1 and CDR2 are SGHDT and YYEEEE. The CDR3 covers 14 residues.

Notes on this clonotype: Just one base apart from a much larger clone, this may be a read error. The V gene is TRBV20-1, the J gene TRBJ2-6, with unresolved D. The CDR3 has 19 amino acids. Germline lookup yields CDR1 DFQATT and CDR2 SNEGSKA (reference sequence). The CDR3 loop reads CSAREAREKLTSGPNVLTF. For the CDR3, the DNA is TGCAGTGCTAGAGAGGCCAGAGAAAAATTAACCTCTGGGCCCAACGTCCTGACTTTC.

There are many counts of this clonotype. V is TRBV7-2 and J is TRBJ2-7, with 9 bases identical to TRBD2. This CDR3 is built from 16 residues. CDR1 and CDR2 from the germline V gene are SGHTA and FQGNSA. Trimming cost V 1 base and J 2 bases; bases outside gene matches: 6. The DNA for the CDR3 is TGTGCCAGCAGCTTAGTGGCTAGCGGGGCAACCTACGAGCAGTACTTC. Amino acid sequence: CASSLVASGATYEQYF.

This clonotype was counted many times. The V call is TRBV4-1, the J call TRBJ2-6; D ambiguous. The germline gives CDR1 MGHRA, CDR2 YSYEKL. The CDR3 totals 12 residues. The V end lost 7 bases, the J end lost 0 bases, and 1 base lay between the germline ends. DNA of the CDR3: TGCGCCAGCATCTCTGGGGCCAACGTCCTGACTTTC. This gives the protein CASISGANVLTF.

This clonotype turned up a few times. The V call is TRBV27, the J call TRBJ2-7; perhaps TRBD2 as D (5 bases). Germline V gene lookup returns CDR1 MNHEY and CDR2 SMNVEV (reference sequence). The CDR3 is 13 residues long. V gave up 6 bases and J gave up 4 bases, with 13 bases separating them. The DNA of the CDR3 is TGTGCCAGCAGCCACGGGAAGGAGTACGAGCAGTACTTC. Amino acids: CASSHGKEYEQYF.

In its sample, this clonotype was seen a few times. The gene calls are TRBV10-2 and TRBJ1-1; weak D call: TRBD1 (6 bases). CDR1 and CDR2 from the germline V gene are WSHSY and SAAADI. Trimming left V 3 bases short and J 6 bases short, with 11 bases between. The CDR3 runs 13 residues. CDR3 amino acids: CASSDTGLPEAFF. CDR3 DNA: TGCGCCAGCAGTGATACAGGGCTGCCTGAAGCTTTCTTT.

For the CDR3, the DNA is TGCAGTGCTAGTACGGGCGCTGAGGGACCCCTCCACTTT. Its translation: CSASTGAEGPLHF. V and J are TRBV20-1 and TRBJ1-6; the D is unclear. The germline V gene has CDR1 DFQATT and CDR2 SNEGSKA (reference sequence). CDR3 size: 13 residues. Trimming pared 3 bases from V and 12 bases from J, leaving 15 bases between.

CDR3 sequence (DNA): TGCAGCGTTGAAGTAGGAACGCGGCAGCCCCAGCATTTT. Encoded protein: CSVEVGTRQPQHF. The chain has TRBV29-1 and TRBJ1-5; D not certain. V lost 1 base and J 7 bases, leaving 11 bases between the germline ends. The CDR3 is 13 residues long. The germline gives CDR1 SQVTM, CDR2 ANQGSEA.

This clonotype was detected ten times or more. The chain links TRBV6-1 to TRBJ1-6; D may be TRBD1 (5 bases). CDR3 length: 14 residues. The V and J ends lost 1 base and 9 bases respectively, with 10 bases between them. CDR1 MNHNS and CDR2 SASEGT come from the germline V gene. CDR3 sequence: CASSEGGGGSPLHF. The CDR3 coding sequence is TGTGCCAGCAGTGAAGGGGGGGGTGGTTCACCCCTCCACTTT.

This clonotype has a count of ten or more. The chain employs TRBV19 and TRBJ1-5; 7 nucleotides agree with TRBD1. Trimming removed 9 bases from V and 3 bases from J; junction bases left unmatched: 11. CDR3 length: 15 amino acids. CDR1 is LNHDA and CDR2 is SQIVND in the germline V gene (reference sequence). CDR3 residues: CASRDSHPFNQPQHF. Written as DNA, the CDR3 is TGTGCCAGCCGGGACAGCCATCCCTTCAATCAGCCCCAGCATTTT.

This chain links TRBV4-3 with TRBJ1-2, with 10 bases aligning to TRBD1. CDR3 length: 16 residues. V was pared by 2 bases and J by 4 bases, with 7 bases of the junction left unmatched. Germline loops: CDR1 LGHNA, CDR2 YSLEER. CDR3: CASSQPPGQGIYGYTF. The CDR3 coding sequence is TGCGCCAGCAGCCAACCACCGGGACAGGGGATCTATGGCTACACCTTC.

The chain combines TRBV25-1 with TRBJ1-3, with 9 nucleotides matching TRBD1. The CDR3 has 17 amino acids. Germline CDR1 is MGHDK and CDR2 is SYGVNS. V shed 2 bases and J 4 bases; nucleotides not matched to a gene: 9. The CDR3 reads CASSEPGQGGLGNTIYF. The DNA of the CDR3 is TGTGCCAGCAGTGAACCGGGACAGGGTGGTTTGGGAAACACCATATATTTT.

This clonotype came up a few times. This chain uses TRBV28 with TRBJ2-2, with D possibly being TRBD2 (7 bases). This CDR3 has 14 residues. The ends were cut back, 5 bases at V and 7 bases at J, with 14 bases in the middle. The germline gives CDR1 MDHEN, CDR2 SYDVKM. The CDR3 loop is CASSTQGRVGELFF. CDR3 nucleotide sequence: TGTGCCAGCAGTACCCAGGGGAGGGTCGGGGAGCTGTTTTTT.